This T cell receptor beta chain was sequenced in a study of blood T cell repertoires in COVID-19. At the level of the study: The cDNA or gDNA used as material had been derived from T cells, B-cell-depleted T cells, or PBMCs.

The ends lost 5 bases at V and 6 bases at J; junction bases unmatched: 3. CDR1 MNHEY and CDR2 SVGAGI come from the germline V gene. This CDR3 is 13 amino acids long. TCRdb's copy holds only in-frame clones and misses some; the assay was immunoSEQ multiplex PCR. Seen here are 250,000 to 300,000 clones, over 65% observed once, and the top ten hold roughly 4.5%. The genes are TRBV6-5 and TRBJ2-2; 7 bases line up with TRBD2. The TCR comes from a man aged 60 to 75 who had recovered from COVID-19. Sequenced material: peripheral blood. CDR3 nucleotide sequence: TGTGCCAGCAGTCGCGCGGGGGCCGGGGAGCTGTTTTTT. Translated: CASSRAGAGELFF.